This TCR beta chain was sequenced in a study of CD8 T cells in Susac syndrome. It was with random hexamers that roughly 0.5 to 1 ug RNA was reverse transcribed. MiXCR, run by TCRdb on the immunoSEQ multiplex PCR reads, gives a single entry per CDR3 protein. The sample has approximately 190,000 distinct CDR3 sequences, 91% seen once. The CDR3 length is 14 residues. CDR1 SGHNT and CDR2 YYREEE come from the germline V gene (reference sequence). V lost 0 bases to trimming and J lost 7 bases; unmatched junction nucleotides: 5. The chain has TRBV5-4 and TRBJ2-5; 8 bases are shared with TRBD1. Sequenced input: CD4+ T cells from PBMCs. This receptor was taken from a human donor with Susac syndrome. CDR3 sequence reads: CASSLDQGARTQYF. DNA of the CDR3: TGTGCCAGCAGCTTGGATCAGGGGGCTAGGACCCAGTACTTC.